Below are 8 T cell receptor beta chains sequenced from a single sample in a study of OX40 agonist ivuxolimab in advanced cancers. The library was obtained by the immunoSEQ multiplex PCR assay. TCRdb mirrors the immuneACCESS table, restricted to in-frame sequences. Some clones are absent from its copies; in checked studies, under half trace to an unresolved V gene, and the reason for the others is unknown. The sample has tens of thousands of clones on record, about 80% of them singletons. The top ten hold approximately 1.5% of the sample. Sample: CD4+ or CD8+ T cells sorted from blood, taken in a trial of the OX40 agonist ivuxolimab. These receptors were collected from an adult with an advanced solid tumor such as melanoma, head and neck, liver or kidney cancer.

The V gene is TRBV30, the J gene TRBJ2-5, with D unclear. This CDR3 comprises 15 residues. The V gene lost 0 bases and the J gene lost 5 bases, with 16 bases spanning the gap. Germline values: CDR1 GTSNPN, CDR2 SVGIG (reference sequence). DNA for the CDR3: TGTGCCTGGAGTGTACTCGGTCAAACCGGGGAGACCCAGTACTTC. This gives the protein CAWSVLGQTGETQYF.

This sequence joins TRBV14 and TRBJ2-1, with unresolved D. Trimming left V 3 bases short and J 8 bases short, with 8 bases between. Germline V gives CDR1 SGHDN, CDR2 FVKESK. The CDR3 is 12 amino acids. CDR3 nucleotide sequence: TGTGCCAGCAGCCAGTCGGTTTATGAGCAGTTCTTC. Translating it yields CASSQSVYEQFF.

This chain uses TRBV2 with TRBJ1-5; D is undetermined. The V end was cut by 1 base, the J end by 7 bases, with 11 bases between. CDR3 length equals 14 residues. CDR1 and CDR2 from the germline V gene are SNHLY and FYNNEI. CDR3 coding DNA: TGTGCCAGCAGTGAAGGTAGTCTGGGCCAGCCCCAGCATTTT. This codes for CASSEGSLGQPQHF.

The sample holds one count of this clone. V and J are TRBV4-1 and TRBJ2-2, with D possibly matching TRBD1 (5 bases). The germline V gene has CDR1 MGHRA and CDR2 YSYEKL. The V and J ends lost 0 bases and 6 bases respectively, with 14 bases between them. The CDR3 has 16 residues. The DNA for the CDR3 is TGCGCCAGCAGCCAAGAACATTTGACAGTCGCCGGGGAGCTGTTTTTT. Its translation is CASSQEHLTVAGELFF.

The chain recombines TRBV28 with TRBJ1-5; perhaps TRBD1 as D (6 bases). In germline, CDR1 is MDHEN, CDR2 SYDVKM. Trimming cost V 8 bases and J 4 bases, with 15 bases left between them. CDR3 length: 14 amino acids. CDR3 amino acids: CASVWGQGNQPQHF. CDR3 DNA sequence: TGTGCCAGCGTTTGGGGGCAGGGTAATCAGCCCCAGCATTTT. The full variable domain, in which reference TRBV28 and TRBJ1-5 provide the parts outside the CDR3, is DVKVTQSSRYLVKRTGEKVFLECVQDMDHENMFWYRQDPGLGLRLIYFSYDVKMKEKGDIPEGYSVSREKKERFSLILESASTNQTSMYLCASVWGQGNQPQHFGDGTRLSIL.

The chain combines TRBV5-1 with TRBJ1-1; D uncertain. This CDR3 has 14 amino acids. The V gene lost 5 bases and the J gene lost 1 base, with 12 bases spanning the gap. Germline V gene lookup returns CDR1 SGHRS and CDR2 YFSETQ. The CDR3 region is CASRELPENTEAFF. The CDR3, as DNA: TGCGCCAGCAGGGAGCTGCCGGAGAACACTGAAGCTTTCTTT. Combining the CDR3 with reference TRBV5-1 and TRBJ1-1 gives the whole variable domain KAGVTQTPRYLIKTRGQQVTLSCSPISGHRSVSWYQQTPGQGLQFLFEYFSETQRNKGNFPGRFSGRQFSNSRSEMNVSTLELGDSALYLCASRELPENTEAFFGQGTRLTVV.

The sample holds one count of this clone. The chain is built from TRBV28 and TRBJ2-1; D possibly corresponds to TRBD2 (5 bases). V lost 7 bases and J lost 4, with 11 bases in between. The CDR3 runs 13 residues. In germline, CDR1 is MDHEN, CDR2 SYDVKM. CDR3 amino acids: CASTRWEYNEQFF. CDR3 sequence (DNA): TGTGCCAGCACCCGATGGGAGTACAATGAGCAGTTCTTC. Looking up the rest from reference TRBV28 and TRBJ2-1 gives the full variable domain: DVKVTQSSRYLVKRTGEKVFLECVQDMDHENMFWYRQDPGLGLRLIYFSYDVKMKEKGDIPEGYSVSREKKERFSLILESASTNQTSMYLCASTRWEYNEQFFGPGTRLTVL.

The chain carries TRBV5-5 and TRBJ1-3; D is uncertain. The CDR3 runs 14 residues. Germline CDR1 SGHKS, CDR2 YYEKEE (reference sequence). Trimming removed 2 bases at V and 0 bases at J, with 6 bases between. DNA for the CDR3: TGTGCCAGCAGCTTCACGGACTCTGGAAACACCATATATTTT. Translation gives CASSFTDSGNTIYF.